Below, one TCR beta chain is given with its context. TCRdb's copy holds only in-frame clones and misses some; the assay was immunoSEQ multiplex PCR. In the table there are 60,000 or so clones, around 83% of which are singletons. This sample was taken from a study of OX40 agonist ivuxolimab in advanced cancers. For the study at large: Prior anti-PD-1, anti-PD-L1 or anti-CTLA-4 therapy did not bar entry, and approximately 40% had some.

The CDR3 is 15 residues long. V lost 2 bases and J lost 2, with 11 bases in between. Germline CDR1 is SGHAT and CDR2 is FQDESV (reference sequence). The TCR originated in an adult with an advanced solid tumor such as melanoma, head and neck, liver or kidney cancer. The specimen was CD4+ or CD8+ T cells sorted from blood, collected in a trial of the OX40 agonist ivuxolimab. The chain couples TRBV11-1 to TRBJ2-3; D is ambiguous. DNA of the CDR3: TGTGCCAGCAGCTTAAGACCAATCAACACAGATACGCAGTATTTT. It yields the protein CASSLRPINTDTQYF.